This entry features one T cell receptor (beta chain) sequence. Its antigen is as yet unknown. This entry is derived from a study of Ad26.COV2.S vaccination and SARS-CoV-2 variants. The overall study: Enrollment placed the donor in the COV1001 Ad26.COV2.S trial arm. Participants got Ad26.COV2.S intramuscularly, once or twice 56 days apart. Overall study results and limits: Vaccine and placebo recipients had similar non-spike TCR breadth. Responses of T cells in total may have been underestimated by the TCR breadth and depth analyses.

The V and J ends lost 3 bases and 5 bases respectively, with 13 bases between them. Germline-derived CDR1 and CDR2 are KGHSH and LQKENI. The CDR3 has 14 residues. Treatment indicated: some 20 received Ad26.COV2.S at low or high dose, single or two shots; 5 received placebo; per-sample allocation not given. Sampling was performed 63 days after the first vaccine or placebo injection. TCRdb keeps only in-frame clones here, not all; method: immunoSEQ multiplex PCR. The sample carries roughly 420,000 clones, approximately 89% recorded once. This TCR derives from a person aged 18-60 years who received the Ad26.COV2.S COVID-19 vaccine or a placebo. The chain employs TRBV18 and TRBJ1-1, with unresolved D. The specimen was peripheral blood, collected in a trial of Ad26.COV2.S vaccine versus placebo. CDR3 loop: CASSPLAEGTEAFF. The CDR3 DNA sequence: TGTGCCAGCTCACCCTTAGCTGAAGGAACTGAAGCTTTCTTT.